Listed below are T cell receptor beta chains from one sample, sequenced in a study of blood T cell repertoires in COVID-19. Produced via immunoSEQ multiplex PCR; TCRdb's table is partial and in-frame only. The table lists around 70,000 clones, 70% to 80% of them singletons. Sequencing was performed on peripheral blood. Receptors were obtained from a man in his fifties or sixties with active or convalescent COVID-19. Both conserved end residues are part of each CDR3. D genes are given only for firm matches. Not every row has a clone size; where given, it reads once, few, many or a size class.

v_gene,abundance,j_gene,d_gene,CDR3nt,CDR3aa
TRBV11-2,.,TRBJ2-7,TRBD1,TGTGCCAGCAGCCCGGGGACAGGGGGTATAGTGTCCTACGAGCAGTACTTC,CASSPGTGGIVSYEQYF
TRBV29-1,.,TRBJ1-6,.,TGCAGCGAAGGTAAAAGGACAAGGAGCAAGTCCCTCCACTTT,CSEGKRTRSKSLHF
TRBV5-4,few,TRBJ1-2,.,TGTGCCAGCAGCCAGGACAGTCCTGGGAACTATGGCTACACCTTC,CASSQDSPGNYGYTF
TRBV7-8,few,TRBJ1-2,TRBD1,TGTGCCAGCAGCCCACGGACAGGGTTCCATGGCTACACCTTC,CASSPRTGFHGYTF
TRBV28,.,TRBJ1-5,.,TGTGCCAGCAGGCCTACAGGCAACAATCAGCCCCAGCATTTT,CASRPTGNNQPQHF
TRBV3-1/TRBV3-2,many,TRBJ1-6,.,TGTGCCAGCAGCCAAGAGGGCTCACCCCTCCACTTT,CASSQEGSPLHF
TRBV28,.,TRBJ2-5,.,TGTGCCAGCAGCCCACGGCGGAATCAAGAGACCCAGTACTTC,CASSPRRNQETQYF
TRBV7-9,.,TRBJ2-2,TRBD2,TGTGCCAGCAGCGCGAAGGGACTAGCGAACACCGGGGAGCTGTTTTTT,CASSAKGLANTGELFF
TRBV18,.,TRBJ2-1,TRBD2,TGTGCCAGCTCACCACCGGCGGGGGGGCGGTTTCTCAACAATGAGCAGTTCTTC,CASSPPAGGRFLNNEQFF
TRBV7-2,.,TRBJ1-2,TRBD1,TGTGCCAGCAGCTCGCCGACAGGGGGCAATGGCTACACCTTC,CASSSPTGGNGYTF
TRBV6-5,.,TRBJ1-1,.,TGTGCCAGCAGTTACTCGGGCAACATGAACACTGAAGCTTTCTTT,CASSYSGNMNTEAFF
TRBV4-3,.,TRBJ2-3,.,TGCGCCAGCAGCCAAGATGTCGGGGTTGCAGGCACAGATACGCAGTATTTT,CASSQDVGVAGTDTQYF
TRBV10-1,.,TRBJ2-3,.,TGCGCCAGCAGTGAGGCCGAGGGAGATACGCAGTATTTT,CASSEAEGDTQYF
TRBV20-1,.,TRBJ2-2,.,TGCAGTGCTAGTGTCGTTGGGGAGCTGTTTTTT,CSASVVGELFF
TRBV9,.,TRBJ2-3,.,TGTGCCAGCAGCGTAGCTTTCGATACGCAGTATTTT,CASSVAFDTQYF
TRBV24-1,.,TRBJ2-1,TRBD2,TGTGCCACCAGTGACACGACTAGCGGGGGGGTCCGGTGGTTCTTC,CATSDTTSGGVRWFF
TRBV19,once,TRBJ1-1,.,TGTGCCAGTACAGGGATGAACACTGAAGCTTTCTTT,CASTGMNTEAFF
TRBV5-1,.,TRBJ2-3,.,TGCGCCAGCAGCTTGGTGGTAGCGGGCACAGATACGCAGTATTTT,CASSLVVAGTDTQYF
TRBV24-1,.,TRBJ2-4,.,TGTGCCACCAGTACCGCGACCCCCGAGGGAGCCAAAAACATTCAGTACTTC,CATSTATPEGAKNIQYF